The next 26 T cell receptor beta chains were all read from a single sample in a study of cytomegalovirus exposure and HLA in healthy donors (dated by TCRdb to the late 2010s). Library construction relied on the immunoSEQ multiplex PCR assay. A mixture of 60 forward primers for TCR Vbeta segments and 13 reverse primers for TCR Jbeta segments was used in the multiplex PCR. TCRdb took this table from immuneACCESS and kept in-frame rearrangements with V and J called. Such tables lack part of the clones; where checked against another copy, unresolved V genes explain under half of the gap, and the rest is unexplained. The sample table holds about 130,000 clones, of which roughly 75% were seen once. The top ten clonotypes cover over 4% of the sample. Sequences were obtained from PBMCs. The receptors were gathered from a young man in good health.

CDR3 sequence reads: CASTPWGTAADTQYF. The CDR3 coding sequence is TGTGCCAGTACCCCGTGGGGGACAGCAGCAGATACGCAGTATTTT. The chain carries TRBV19 and TRBJ2-3; 7 positions match TRBD1. The CDR3 spans 15 residues. Per the germline V gene, CDR1 is LNHDA and CDR2 is SQIVND (reference sequence). The V segment lost 7 bases and the J segment 4 bases; nucleotides outside the gene matches: 11.

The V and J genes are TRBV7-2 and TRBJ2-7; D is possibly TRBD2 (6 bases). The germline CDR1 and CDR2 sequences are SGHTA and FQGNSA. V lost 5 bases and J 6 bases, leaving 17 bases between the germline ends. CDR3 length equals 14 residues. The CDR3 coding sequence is TGTGCCAGCAGCGTTCACAGCGGGCGATCCGAGCAGTACTTC. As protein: CASSVHSGRSEQYF. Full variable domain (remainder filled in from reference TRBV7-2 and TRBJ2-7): GAGVSQSPSNKVTEKGKDVELRCDPISGHTALYWYRQSLGQGLEFLIYFQGNSAPDKSGLPSDRFSAERTGGSVSTLTIQRTQQEDSAVYLCASSVHSGRSEQYFGPGTRLTVT.

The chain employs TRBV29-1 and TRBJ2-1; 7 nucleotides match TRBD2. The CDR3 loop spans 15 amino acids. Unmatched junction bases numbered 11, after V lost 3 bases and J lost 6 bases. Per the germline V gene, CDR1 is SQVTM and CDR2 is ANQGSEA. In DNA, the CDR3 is TGCAGCGTTGATCCGGGGGGTAGGGGAGCCAATGAGCAGTTCTTC. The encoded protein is CSVDPGGRGANEQFF.

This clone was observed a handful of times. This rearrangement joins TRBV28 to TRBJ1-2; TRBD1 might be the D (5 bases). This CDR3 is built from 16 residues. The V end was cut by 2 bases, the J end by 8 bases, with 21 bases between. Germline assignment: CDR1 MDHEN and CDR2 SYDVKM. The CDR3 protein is CASSLDPNLWGEGYTF. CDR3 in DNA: TGTGCCAGCAGTTTAGACCCAAACCTTTGGGGGGAAGGCTACACCTTC.

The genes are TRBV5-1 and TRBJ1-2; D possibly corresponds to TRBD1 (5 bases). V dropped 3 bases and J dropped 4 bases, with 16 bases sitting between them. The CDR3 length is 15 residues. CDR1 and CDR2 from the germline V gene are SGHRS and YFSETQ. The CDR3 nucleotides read TGCGCCAGCAGCTCCGGGGCCCGGAGGGCCTATGGCTACACCTTC. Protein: CASSSGARRAYGYTF.

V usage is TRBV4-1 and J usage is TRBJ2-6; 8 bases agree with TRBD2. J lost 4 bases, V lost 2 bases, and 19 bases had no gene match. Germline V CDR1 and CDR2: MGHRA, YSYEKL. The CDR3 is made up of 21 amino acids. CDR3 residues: CASSQSRLPGLVRSGANVLTF. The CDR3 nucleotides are TGCGCCAGCAGCCAAAGCCGTCTTCCGGGACTAGTAAGGTCCGGGGCCAACGTCCTGACTTTC.

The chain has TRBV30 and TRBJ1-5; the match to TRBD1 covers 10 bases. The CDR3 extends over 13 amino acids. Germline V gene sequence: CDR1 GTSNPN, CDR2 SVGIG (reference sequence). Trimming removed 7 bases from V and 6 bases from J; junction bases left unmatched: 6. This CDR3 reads CALDRGDSQPQHF. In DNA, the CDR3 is TGTGCCTTGGACAGGGGGGACAGTCAGCCCCAGCATTTT.

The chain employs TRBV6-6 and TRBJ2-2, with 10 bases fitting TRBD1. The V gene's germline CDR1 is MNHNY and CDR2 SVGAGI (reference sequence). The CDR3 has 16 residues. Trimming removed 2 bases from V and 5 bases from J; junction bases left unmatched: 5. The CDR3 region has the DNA TGTGCCAGCAGTTACCCGGGGACAGGGGTAACCGGGGAGCTGTTTTTT. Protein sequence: CASSYPGTGVTGELFF.

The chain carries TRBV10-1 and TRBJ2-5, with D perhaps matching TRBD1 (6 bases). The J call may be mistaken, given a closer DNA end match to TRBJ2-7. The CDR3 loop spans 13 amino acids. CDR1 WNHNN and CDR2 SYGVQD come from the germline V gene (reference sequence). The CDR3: CASTPGQSYEQYF. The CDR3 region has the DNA TGCGCCAGCACGCCTGGACAGAGCTACGAGCAGTACTTC.

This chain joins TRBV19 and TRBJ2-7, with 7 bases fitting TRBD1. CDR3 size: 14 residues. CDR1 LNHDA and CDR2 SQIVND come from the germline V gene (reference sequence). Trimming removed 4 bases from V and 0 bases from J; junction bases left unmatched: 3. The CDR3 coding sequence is TGTGCCAGTAGTAAGGGGGCGAACTCCTACGAGCAGTACTTC. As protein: CASSKGANSYEQYF.

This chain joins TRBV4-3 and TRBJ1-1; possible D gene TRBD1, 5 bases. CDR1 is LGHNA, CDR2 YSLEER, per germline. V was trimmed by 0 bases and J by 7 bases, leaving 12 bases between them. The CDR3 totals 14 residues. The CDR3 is CASSQDGRGSEAFF. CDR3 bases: TGCGCCAGCAGCCAAGATGGGCGGGGGAGTGAAGCTTTCTTT.

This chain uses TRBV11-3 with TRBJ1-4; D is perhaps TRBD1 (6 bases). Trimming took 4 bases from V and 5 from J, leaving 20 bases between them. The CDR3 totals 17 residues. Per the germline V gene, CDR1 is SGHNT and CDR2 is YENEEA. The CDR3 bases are TGTGCCAGCAGCTACTACAGGGTCGTGGGGAAGAATGAAAAACTGTTTTTT. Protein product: CASSYYRVVGKNEKLFF.

This CDR3 is CASSLPGGERPGELFF. The CDR3 DNA reads as TGTGCCAGCAGCTTACCGGGGGGGGAGAGGCCCGGGGAGCTGTTTTTT. The rearrangement links TRBV7-9 to TRBJ2-2; 8 positions agree with TRBD2. There are 16 residues in the CDR3. CDR1 and CDR2 (germline): SEHNR, FQNEAQ (reference sequence). After removal of 2 bases from V and 6 bases from J, the junction contained 8 bases not matched to a gene.

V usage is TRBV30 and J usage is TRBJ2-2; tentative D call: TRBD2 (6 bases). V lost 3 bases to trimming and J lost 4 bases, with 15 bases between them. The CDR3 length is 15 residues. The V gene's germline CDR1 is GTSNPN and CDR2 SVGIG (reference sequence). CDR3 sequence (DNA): TGTGCCTGGAGACGCGGGATGGGTAGCACCGGGGAGCTGTTTTTT. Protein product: CAWRRGMGSTGELFF.

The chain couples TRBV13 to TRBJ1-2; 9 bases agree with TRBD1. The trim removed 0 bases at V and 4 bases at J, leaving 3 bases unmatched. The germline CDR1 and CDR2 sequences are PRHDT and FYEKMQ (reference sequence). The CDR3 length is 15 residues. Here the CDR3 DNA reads TGTGCCAGCAGCTTAGGGACAGGGGGTGCCTATGGCTACACCTTC. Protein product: CASSLGTGGAYGYTF.

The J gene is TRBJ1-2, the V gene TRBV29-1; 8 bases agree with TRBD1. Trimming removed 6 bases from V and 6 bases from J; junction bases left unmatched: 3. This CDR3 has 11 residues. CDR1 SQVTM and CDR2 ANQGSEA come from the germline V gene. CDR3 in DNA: TGCAGCGTCTACAGGGGGGATGGCTACACCTTC. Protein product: CSVYRGDGYTF.

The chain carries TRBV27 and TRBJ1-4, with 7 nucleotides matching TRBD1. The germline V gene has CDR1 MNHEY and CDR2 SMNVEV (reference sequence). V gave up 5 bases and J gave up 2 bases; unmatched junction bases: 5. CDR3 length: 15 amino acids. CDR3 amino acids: CASSKNRGTNEKLFF. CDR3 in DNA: TGTGCCAGCAGTAAAAACAGGGGTACTAATGAAAAACTGTTTTTT.

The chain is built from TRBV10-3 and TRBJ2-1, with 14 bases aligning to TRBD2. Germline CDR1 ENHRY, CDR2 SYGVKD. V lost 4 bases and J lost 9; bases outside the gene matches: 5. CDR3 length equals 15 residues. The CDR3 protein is CAISVGTSGSGEQFF. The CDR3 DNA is TGTGCCATCAGTGTGGGGACTAGCGGGAGCGGTGAGCAGTTCTTC.

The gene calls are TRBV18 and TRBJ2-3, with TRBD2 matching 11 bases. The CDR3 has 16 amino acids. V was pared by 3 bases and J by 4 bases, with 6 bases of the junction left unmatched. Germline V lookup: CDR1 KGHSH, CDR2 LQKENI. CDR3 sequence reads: CASSPASGRRADTQYF. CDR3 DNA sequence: TGTGCCAGCTCACCTGCTAGCGGGAGGAGGGCAGATACGCAGTATTTT.

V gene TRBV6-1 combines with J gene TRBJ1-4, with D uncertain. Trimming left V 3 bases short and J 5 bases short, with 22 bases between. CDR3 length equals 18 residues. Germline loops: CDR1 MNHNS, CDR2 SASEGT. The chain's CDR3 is CASSDCPSLLVDNEKLFF. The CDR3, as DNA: TGTGCCAGCAGTGACTGTCCAAGTCTCCTAGTCGACAATGAAAAACTGTTTTTT.

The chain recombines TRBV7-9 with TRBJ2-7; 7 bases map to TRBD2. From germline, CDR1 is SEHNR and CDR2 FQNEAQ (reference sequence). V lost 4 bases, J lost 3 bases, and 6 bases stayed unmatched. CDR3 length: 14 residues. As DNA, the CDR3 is TGTGCCAGCAGCTCGGGACTAACTGACTACGAGCAGTACTTC. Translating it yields CASSSGLTDYEQYF.

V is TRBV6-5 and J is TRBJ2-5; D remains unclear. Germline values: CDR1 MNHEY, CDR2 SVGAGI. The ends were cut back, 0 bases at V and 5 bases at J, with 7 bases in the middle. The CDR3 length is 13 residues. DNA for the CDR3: TGTGCCAGCAGTTACTCGAACGGGGAGACCCAGTACTTC. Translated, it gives CASSYSNGETQYF.

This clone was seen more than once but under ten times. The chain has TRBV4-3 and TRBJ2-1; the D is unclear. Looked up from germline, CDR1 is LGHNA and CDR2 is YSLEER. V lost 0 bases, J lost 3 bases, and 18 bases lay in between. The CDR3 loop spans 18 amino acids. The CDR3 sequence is CASSQEFRPHSLYNEQFF. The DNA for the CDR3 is TGCGCCAGCAGCCAAGAGTTTCGGCCCCATAGCCTCTACAATGAGCAGTTCTTC.

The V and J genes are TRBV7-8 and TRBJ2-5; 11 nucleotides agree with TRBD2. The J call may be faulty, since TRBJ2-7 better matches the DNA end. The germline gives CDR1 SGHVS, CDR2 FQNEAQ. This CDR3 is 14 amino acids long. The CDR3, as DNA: TGTGCCAGCAGCTTGGGACTAGCGGCTAACGAGCAGTACTTC. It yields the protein CASSLGLAANEQYF.

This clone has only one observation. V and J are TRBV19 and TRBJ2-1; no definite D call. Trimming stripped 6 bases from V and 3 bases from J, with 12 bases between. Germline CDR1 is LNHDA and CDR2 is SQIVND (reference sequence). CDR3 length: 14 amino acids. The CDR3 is CASSRQAGYNEQFF. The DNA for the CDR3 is TGTGCCAGTAGCCGGCAAGCAGGCTACAATGAGCAGTTCTTC.

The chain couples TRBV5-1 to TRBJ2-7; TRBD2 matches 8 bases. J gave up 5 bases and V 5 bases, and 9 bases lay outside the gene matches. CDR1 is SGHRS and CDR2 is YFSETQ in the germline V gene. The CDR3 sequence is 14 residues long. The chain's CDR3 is CASSLRGGPNEQYF. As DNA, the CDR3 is TGCGCCAGCAGTCTTCGGGGGGGTCCTAACGAGCAGTACTTC.